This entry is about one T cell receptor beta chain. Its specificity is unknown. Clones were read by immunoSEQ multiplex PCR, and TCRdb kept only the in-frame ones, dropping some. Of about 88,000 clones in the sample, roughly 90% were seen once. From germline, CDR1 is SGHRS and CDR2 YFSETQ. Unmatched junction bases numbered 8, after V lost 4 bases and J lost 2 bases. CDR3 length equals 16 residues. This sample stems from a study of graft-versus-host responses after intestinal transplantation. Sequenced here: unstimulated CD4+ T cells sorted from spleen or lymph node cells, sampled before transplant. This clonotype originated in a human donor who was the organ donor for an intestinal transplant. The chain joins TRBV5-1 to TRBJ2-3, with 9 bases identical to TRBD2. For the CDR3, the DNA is TGCGCCAGCAGCGCCCGGGCGGGGGGGTTCACAGATACGCAGTATTTT. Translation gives CASSARAGGFTDTQYF.